These 30 T cell receptor beta chains share one sample of origin, sequenced in a study of blood T cell repertoires in COVID-19. The data were produced by immunoSEQ multiplex PCR, yet TCRdb's version contains in-frame clones alone and is incomplete. This sample has roughly 240,000 clones, with around 90% found just once. Sequenced sample: PBMCs or T cells enriched from blood (not recorded which). These receptors were obtained from a man aged 45-65 years who had been exposed to COVID-19.

The genes are TRBV14 and TRBJ1-2, with no clear D. The CDR3 totals 15 residues. From germline, CDR1 is SGHDN and CDR2 FVKESK. V lost 4 bases, J lost 1 base, and 13 bases lay in between. In DNA form, the CDR3 reads TGTGCCAGCAGCCGAAATCAACAGCTTAACTATGGCTACACCTTC. Its protein is CASSRNQQLNYGYTF.

V usage is TRBV28 and J usage is TRBJ2-2; 7 bases align to TRBD1. The V gene's germline CDR1 is MDHEN and CDR2 SYDVKM. V was pared by 2 bases and J by 3 bases, with 3 bases of the junction left unmatched. The CDR3 has 15 residues. CDR3 nucleotide sequence: TGTGCCAGCAGTTTAACAGGGGAATACACCGGGGAGCTGTTTTTT. Its protein product is CASSLTGEYTGELFF.

This clone was found a few times. V is TRBV15 and J is TRBJ1-5; the D gene is possibly TRBD1 (5 bases). Trimming took off 0 bases at V and 6 bases at J, with 12 bases between the two ends. Germline values: CDR1 LNHNV, CDR2 YYDKDF (reference sequence). The CDR3 has 15 residues. This CDR3 is CATSRDTGGFQPQHF. DNA for the CDR3: TGTGCCACCAGCAGAGATACGGGGGGATTTCAGCCCCAGCATTTT.

This clone has a single count. The rearrangement uses TRBV7-3 and TRBJ1-1; D might be TRBD1 (6 bases). The CDR3 loop spans 14 amino acids. The ends were cut back, 5 bases at V and 1 base at J, with 11 bases in the middle. Germline loops: CDR1 SGHTA, CDR2 FQGTGA. In DNA form, the CDR3 reads TGTGCCAGCAGCCCGGACAGTTCGAACACTGAAGCTTTCTTT. It yields the protein CASSPDSSNTEAFF.

In its sample, this clone was seen many times. The CDR3 protein is CASSYSLSRNSYEQYV. The CDR3 region has the DNA TGTGCCAGCAGTTACTCTTTGAGCAGGAACTCCTACGAGCAGTACGTC. The V and J genes are TRBV6-2 or TRBV6-3 and TRBJ2-7; no clear D. V lost 0 bases and J lost 0, with 12 bases in between. Germline V gene data show CDR1 as MNHEY and CDR2 as SVGEGT. The CDR3 is 16 residues long.

The chain joins TRBV7-9 to TRBJ1-1; possibly TRBD1 for D (5 bases). Between the trimmed V and J ends, which lost 3 bases and 7 bases, there was a span of 9 bases. CDR1 and CDR2 from the germline V gene are SEHNR and FQNEAQ (reference sequence). The CDR3 length is 12 residues. The CDR3 DNA is TGTGCCAGCAGCTTCTGGGGGGGTGAAGCTTTCTTT. Protein product: CASSFWGGEAFF.

The CDR3 nucleotides are TGTGCCTGGAGTGCGACAGGGTTGGCAGATACGCAGTATTTT. As protein: CAWSATGLADTQYF. The chain combines TRBV30 with TRBJ2-3, with 7 bases identical to TRBD1. Trimming cost V 1 base and J 4 bases; bases outside gene matches: 5. CDR3 size: 14 residues. Per the germline V gene, CDR1 is GTSNPN and CDR2 is SVGIG (reference sequence).

The rearrangement uses TRBV10-3 and TRBJ2-6; D not certain. The CDR3 consists of 16 residues. Between the trimmed V and J ends, which lost 4 bases and 0 bases, there was a span of 10 bases. Germline CDR1 and CDR2: ENHRY and SYGVKD. The CDR3 reads CAISGQAFSGANVLTF. DNA of the CDR3: TGTGCCATCAGTGGGCAGGCCTTCTCTGGGGCCAACGTCCTGACTTTC.

The chain recombines TRBV19 with TRBJ1-2, with 8 positions matching TRBD1. Germline CDR1 reads LNHDA; CDR2 reads SQIVND (reference sequence). The CDR3 extends over 14 amino acids. Losses at the gene ends were 3 bases for V and 6 bases for J; bases not matched to a gene: 6. The DNA for the CDR3 is TGTGCCAGTAGTATTTGGACAGGGAAAAATGGCTACACCTTC. Translated: CASSIWTGKNGYTF.

This chain connects TRBV28 to TRBJ2-7, with D possibly TRBD1 on 5 matching bases. Between the trimmed V and J ends, which lost 8 bases and 2 bases, there was a span of 19 bases. The CDR3 covers 15 residues. Germline CDR1 MDHEN, CDR2 SYDVKM. The CDR3 here is CASLNPGHLTYEQYF. The CDR3 coding sequence is TGTGCCAGCTTAAACCCTGGACATTTGACCTACGAGCAGTACTTC.

This chain uses TRBV11-3 with TRBJ1-1; TRBD1 matches 8 bases. The CDR3 loop spans 13 amino acids. CDR1 and CDR2 from the germline V gene are SGHNT and YENEEA. Trimming at V came to 0 bases and at J to 10 bases, leaving 4 bases not matched to a gene. The CDR3 here is CASSLDGQGRAFF. CDR3 in DNA: TGTGCCAGCAGCTTAGATGGACAGGGAAGAGCTTTCTTT.

The chain uses TRBV24-1 and TRBJ2-5, with D perhaps matching TRBD1 (5 bases). CDR1 and CDR2 (germline): KGHDR, SFDVKD. V dropped 4 bases and J dropped 6 bases, with 20 bases sitting between them. The CDR3 runs 16 residues. CDR3 residues: CATSEVGQTDLKTQYF. For the CDR3, the DNA is TGTGCCACCAGTGAAGTGGGGCAGACGGATTTGAAGACCCAGTACTTC.

The chain joins TRBV24-1 to TRBJ1-6; D is ambiguous. V shed 5 bases and J shed 7 bases, with 8 bases lying between them. From germline, CDR1 is KGHDR and CDR2 SFDVKD. CDR3 length: 13 amino acids. The DNA of the CDR3 is TGTGCCACCAGTGTTAACAGCAATTCACCCCTCCACTTT. It encodes CATSVNSNSPLHF.

The V and J genes are TRBV2 and TRBJ2-2; D is unresolved. CDR1 is SNHLY and CDR2 is FYNNEI in the germline V gene. The germline V and J ends were trimmed by 8 bases and 4 bases, with 17 bases remaining between them. The CDR3 totals 15 residues. CDR3 protein: CASSGLPWSTGELFF. CDR3 DNA: TGTGCCAGCTCTGGCCTACCCTGGAGCACCGGGGAGCTGTTTTTT.

The V gene is TRBV7-9, the J gene TRBJ2-5, with D perhaps TRBD1 (6 bases). Germline V gene data show CDR1 as SEHNR and CDR2 as FQNEAQ (reference sequence). V was clipped by 5 bases and J by 2 bases, with 12 bases between them. This CDR3 is 14 amino acids long. For the CDR3, the DNA is TGTGCCAGCAGCCCCCAGGGGTGGCAAGAGACCCAGTACTTC. This translates into CASSPQGWQETQYF.

The chain carries TRBV9 and TRBJ2-3; 7 bases agree with TRBD2. J lost 0 bases, V lost 5 bases, and 6 bases had no gene match. Germline values: CDR1 SGDLS, CDR2 YYNGEE. The length of the CDR3 is 15 residues. CDR3 loop: CASRRSGGSTDTQYF. Written as DNA, the CDR3 is TGTGCCAGCAGACGTTCGGGAGGAAGCACAGATACGCAGTATTTT.

This clone turned up a few times. The chain carries TRBV7-9 and TRBJ1-4; TRBD1 matches at 9 bases. Looked up from germline, CDR1 is SEHNR and CDR2 is FQNEAQ (reference sequence). The CDR3 covers 15 residues. J was trimmed by 6 bases and V by 2 bases; bases with no gene match: 4. The chain's CDR3 is CASSLQGTGHEKLFF. DNA for the CDR3: TGTGCCAGCAGCTTACAGGGGACAGGGCATGAAAAACTGTTTTTT. The full variable domain, its missing parts supplied by reference TRBV7-9 and TRBJ1-4, is DTGVSQNPRHKITKRGQNVTFRCDPISEHNRLYWYRQTLGQGPEFLTYFQNEAQLEKSRLLSDRFSAERPKGSFSTLEIQRTEQGDSAMYLCASSLQGTGHEKLFFGSGTQLSVL.

The rearrangement joins TRBV11-2 to TRBJ2-1; 8 positions match TRBD1. V gave up 5 bases and J gave up 4 bases; unmatched junction bases: 7. Germline CDR1 reads SGHAT; CDR2 reads FQNNGV. The CDR3 has 15 amino acids. The CDR3, as DNA: TGTGCCAGCAGCCTGGACAGGGTAAAGTACAATGAGCAGTTCTTC. This sequence encodes CASSLDRVKYNEQFF.

The chain links TRBV5-6 to TRBJ1-4; 9 bases line up with TRBD1. The CDR3 has 13 residues. With 6 bases clipped from V and 8 bases from J, the junction kept 5 bases outside the gene matches. CDR1 and CDR2 (germline): SGHDT, YYEEEE. CDR3 region: CASNRGRWEKLFF. DNA for the CDR3: TGTGCCAGCAACAGGGGGCGATGGGAAAAACTGTTTTTT.

The V gene is TRBV14, the J gene TRBJ1-6; D remains unclear. CDR3 length: 16 amino acids. Looked up from germline, CDR1 is SGHDN and CDR2 is FVKESK. The V and J ends lost 4 bases and 3 bases respectively, with 13 bases between them. The CDR3 here is CASSRSSTLYNSPLHF. In DNA, the CDR3 is TGTGCCAGCAGCCGATCGTCGACTCTCTATAATTCACCCCTCCACTTT.

This sequence joins TRBV21-1 and TRBJ2-1; the DNA was not used to check the table's D call, TRBD2. TRBV21-1 is a listed pseudogene. This CDR3 is built from 17 residues. The CDR3 sequence: CASSSTGLAGTHNEQFF. CDR3 sequence (DNA): TGTGCCAGCAGCAGTACAGGACTAGCGGGGACTCACAATGAGCAGTTCTTC.

The gene calls are TRBV28 and TRBJ1-2; TRBD1 matches at 7 bases. Trimming cost V 5 bases and J 3 bases; bases outside gene matches: 0. Germline values: CDR1 MDHEN, CDR2 SYDVKM. The CDR3 extends over 12 amino acids. CDR3 sequence: CASSTGDYGYTF. The DNA for the CDR3 is TGTGCCAGCAGTACAGGGGACTATGGCTACACCTTC.

This sequence joins TRBV5-6 and TRBJ2-7, with 8 positions matching TRBD1. V trimming: 1 base; J trimming: 3 bases; junction bases outside the gene matches: 18. This CDR3 has 19 amino acids. The V gene's germline CDR1 is SGHDT and CDR2 YYEEEE. Here the CDR3 reads CASSLKDRAWGVGDYEQYV. In DNA, the CDR3 is TGTGCCAGCAGCTTGAAGGACAGGGCCTGGGGTGTTGGTGACTACGAGCAGTACGTC.

This sequence joins TRBV4-1 and TRBJ2-7; D is unclear. This CDR3 region has 14 residues. CDR1 and CDR2 (germline): MGHRA, YSYEKL. With 0 bases removed from V and 3 bases from J, the gap between germline ends came to 9 bases. In DNA, the CDR3 is TGCGCCAGCAGCCAAGAGAACGCCTACTACGAGCAGTACTTC. Encoded protein: CASSQENAYYEQYF.

The chain recombines TRBV19 with TRBJ1-2; D gene unclear. Germline V gene data show CDR1 as LNHDA and CDR2 as SQIVND (reference sequence). CDR3 length equals 11 residues. The V and J ends lost 3 bases and 14 bases respectively, with 13 bases between them. The CDR3 DNA reads as TGTGCCAGTAGTATCCGATGGTGGCATACCTTC. Protein product: CASSIRWWHTF.

The rearrangement joins TRBV28 to TRBJ2-7, with D perhaps matching TRBD1 (6 bases). Trimming left V 6 bases short and J 3 bases short, with 12 bases between. The CDR3 runs 13 residues. Germline V gene data show CDR1 as MDHEN and CDR2 as SYDVKM. The CDR3 DNA follows: TGTGCCAGCAGAATTTCAGGGGACTACGAGCAGTACTTC. Residues: CASRISGDYEQYF.

The V gene is TRBV5-4, the J gene TRBJ2-7; weak D call: TRBD1 (6 bases). This CDR3 is 14 amino acids long. Germline CDR1 and CDR2: SGHNT and YYREEE (reference sequence). V gave up 4 bases and J gave up 0 bases, with 11 bases separating them. CDR3 DNA: TGTGCCAGCAGCGTTGACAGGAGCTCCTACGAGCAGTACTTC. This sequence encodes CASSVDRSSYEQYF.

CDR3 region: CASSFAADGYTF. The CDR3 nucleotides are TGTGCCAGCAGTTTTGCGGCCGACGGCTACACCTTC. The chain joins TRBV28 to TRBJ1-2; D not certain. V shed 3 bases and J shed 8 bases, with 10 bases lying between them. Looked up from germline, CDR1 is MDHEN and CDR2 is SYDVKM. CDR3 size: 12 residues.

The chain joins TRBV29-1 to TRBJ1-2; 10 bases agree with TRBD1. This CDR3 spans 14 amino acids. Germline loops: CDR1 SQVTM, CDR2 ANQGSEA. J gave up 3 bases and V 4 bases, and 5 bases lay outside the gene matches. The CDR3 DNA reads TGCAGCGTTGTTGACAGGGGGCAGGACTATGGCTACACCTTC. It codes for CSVVDRGQDYGYTF.

The chain carries TRBV3-1 (or the pseudogene TRBV3-2) and TRBJ2-3; a possible D gene is TRBD1 (7 bases). Trimming removed 6 bases at V and 4 bases at J, with 17 bases between. The germline V gene has CDR1 LGHDT and CDR2 YNNKEL (reference sequence). This CDR3 contains 15 residues. The CDR3 loop reads CASSQGGRRSDTQYF. In DNA, the CDR3 is TGTGCCAGCAGTCAGGGGGGCAGGAGGTCAGATACGCAGTATTTT.